One sample yielded the 14 T cell receptor beta chains listed below, sequenced in a study of cytomegalovirus exposure and HLA in healthy donors (dated by TCRdb to 2016 to 2017). Libraries came from the immunoSEQ multiplex PCR assay. The multiplex PCR relied on a mix of 60 forward primers for TCR Vbeta segments and 13 reverse primers for TCR Jbeta segments. This immuneACCESS table, as held by TCRdb, lists in-frame sequences with V and J called but not all clones. Of the missing ones, under half trace to an unresolved V gene in checked studies; the others have no known cause. The table for this sample lists 100,000 to 120,000 clones; more than 65% of them were counted only once. The ten largest make up 5% to 8% of the sample. The specimen was PBMCs. The receptors shown here come from a man aged 25-45 years in good health and CMV-seropositive.

This clone was detected only once. V is TRBV9 and J is TRBJ1-2, with 9 nucleotides matching TRBD1. V lost 4 bases to trimming and J lost 12 bases; unmatched junction nucleotides: 10. This CDR3 region has 13 residues. Germline assignment: CDR1 SGDLS and CDR2 YYNGEE. CDR3 in amino acids: CASSQTDRGRHTF. As DNA, the CDR3 is TGTGCCAGCAGCCAGACCGACAGGGGGAGGCACACCTTC.

The chain uses TRBV11-3 and TRBJ2-2; 7 bases map to TRBD1. V shed 5 bases, J shed 5 bases, and the junction held 11 bases outside the gene matches. Germline V gene lookup returns CDR1 SGHNT and CDR2 YENEEA. CDR3 size: 16 residues. This CDR3 is CASSAGGLSGTGELFF. The CDR3, as DNA: TGTGCCAGCAGCGCAGGGGGATTATCGGGGACCGGGGAGCTGTTTTTT.

The V call is TRBV6-1, the J call TRBJ1-5; no clear D. The V end was cut by 7 bases, the J end by 4 bases, with 11 bases between. CDR1 and CDR2 from the germline V gene are MNHNS and SASEGT. This CDR3 contains 13 residues. The CDR3 coding sequence is TGTGCCAGCAAACAGAACTCAAATCAGCCCCAGCATTTT. Translating it yields CASKQNSNQPQHF.

This clone has only a few counts. The rearrangement joins TRBV7-2 to TRBJ2-7; 7 positions agree with TRBD2. The CDR3 totals 14 residues. Trimming removed 4 bases from V and 1 base from J; junction bases left unmatched: 4. Looked up from germline, CDR1 is SGHTA and CDR2 is FQGNSA. DNA for the CDR3: TGTGCCAGCAGCTCCGGACTAGTTTCCTACGAGCAGTACTTC. Encoded protein: CASSSGLVSYEQYF.

The rearrangement links TRBV19 to TRBJ2-1, with TRBD2 matching over 7 bases. From germline, CDR1 is LNHDA and CDR2 SQIVND (reference sequence). V was pared by 3 bases and J by 2 bases, with 10 bases of the junction left unmatched. This CDR3 comprises 17 residues. The CDR3 sequence: CASSMRTSAPPYNEQFF. CDR3 DNA: TGTGCCAGTAGTATGCGAACTAGCGCTCCGCCCTACAATGAGCAGTTCTTC.

This clone was detected a few times. The chain is built from TRBV19 and TRBJ2-2; possible D gene TRBD2, 6 bases. Germline V CDR1 and CDR2: LNHDA, SQIVND (reference sequence). The CDR3 sequence is 16 residues long. Trimming took off 3 bases at V and 4 bases at J, with 15 bases between the two ends. In DNA form, the CDR3 reads TGTGCCAGTAGTATCCGGGAGCGGGTTGGCACCGGGGAGCTGTTTTTT. Translated, it gives CASSIRERVGTGELFF.

The rearrangement uses TRBV6-5 and TRBJ2-5; maybe TRBD2 (6 bases). Germline CDR1 is MNHEY and CDR2 is SVGAGI. Deletions cut 2 bases from V and 2 bases from J, with 12 bases between. CDR3 length: 15 amino acids. The CDR3 reads CASSYGGAGQETQYF. CDR3 DNA: TGTGCCAGCAGTTACGGGGGTGCGGGGCAAGAGACCCAGTACTTC.

V and J are TRBV7-8 and TRBJ2-7; 8 positions agree with TRBD1. The length of the CDR3 is 14 residues. With 5 bases clipped from V and 0 bases from J, the junction kept 3 bases outside the gene matches. Germline-derived CDR1 and CDR2 are SGHVS and FQNEAQ. The CDR3 coding sequence is TGTGCCAGCAGCCGGACAGGGAGCTCCTACGAGCAGTACTTC. Its protein product is CASSRTGSSYEQYF.

This sequence joins TRBV7-9 and TRBJ2-2, with TRBD2 identical over 9 bases. Germline-derived CDR1 and CDR2 are SEHNR and FQNEAQ (reference sequence). The CDR3 loop spans 16 amino acids. The V gene end was trimmed by 0 bases and the J gene end by 7 bases; junction bases not matched to a gene: 6. The CDR3 reads CASSLAGGGAGGELFF. In DNA form, the CDR3 reads TGTGCCAGCAGCTTAGCCGGCGGGGGGGCCGGCGGGGAGCTGTTTTTT.

The V and J genes are TRBV18 and TRBJ2-5, with TRBD2 identical over 11 bases. With V trimmed by 3 bases and J by 2 bases, 5 bases remained unmatched. Germline lookup yields CDR1 KGHSH and CDR2 LQKENI. CDR3 length: 16 amino acids. The CDR3 protein is CASSPSGGAEQETQYF. The CDR3 nucleotides are TGTGCCAGCTCACCTAGCGGGGGGGCCGAGCAAGAGACCCAGTACTTC.

This clone was detected once. The chain combines TRBV19 with TRBJ1-4, with TRBD1 matching 8 bases. The V gene's germline CDR1 is LNHDA and CDR2 SQIVND (reference sequence). The CDR3 extends over 15 amino acids. V lost 6 bases, J lost 8 bases, and 11 bases stayed unmatched. The CDR3 nucleotides are TGTGCCAGTAGGACAAAGACAGGGGTTCGCGAAAAACTGTTTTTT. Translation: CASRTKTGVREKLFF.

The rearrangement links TRBV19 to TRBJ1-1; D is unclear. The CDR3 runs to 12 residues. The V gene lost 7 bases and the J gene lost 4 bases, with 10 bases spanning the gap. Germline loops: CDR1 LNHDA, CDR2 SQIVND (reference sequence). The chain's CDR3 is CASTVGGTEAFF. The CDR3 DNA reads TGTGCCAGTACAGTTGGCGGCACTGAAGCTTTCTTT.

This chain uses TRBV7-9 with TRBJ2-7, with no clear D. The CDR3 runs 13 residues. Germline V gene lookup returns CDR1 SEHNR and CDR2 FQNEAQ (reference sequence). Trimming removed 6 bases from V and 4 bases from J, with 13 bases in between. DNA for the CDR3: TGTGCCAGCAGACCCCAGACATCTTACGAGCAGTACTTC. Translation: CASRPQTSYEQYF. Combining the CDR3 with reference TRBV7-9 and TRBJ2-7 gives the whole variable domain DTGVSQNPRHKITKRGQNVTFRCDPISEHNRLYWYRQTLGQGPEFLTYFQNEAQLEKSRLLSDRFSAERPKGSFSTLEIQRTEQGDSAMYLCASRPQTSYEQYFGPGTRLTVT.

This clone is medium-sized by share. The V call is TRBV5-4, the J call TRBJ2-6, with D hard to call. This CDR3 is 16 amino acids long. CDR1 is SGHNT, CDR2 YYREEE, per germline (reference sequence). The ends were cut back, 0 bases at V and 0 bases at J, with 7 bases in the middle. The CDR3 loop reads CASSLEADSGANVLTF. CDR3 sequence (DNA): TGTGCCAGCAGCTTGGAGGCGGACTCTGGGGCCAACGTCCTGACTTTC.